Each of the 6 T cell receptor beta chains below was sequenced from the same sample in a study of control samples from healthy donors and cancer patients. Sequencing used immunoSEQ multiplex PCR; TCRdb keeps in-frame clones, though not all of them. The repertoire has about 190,000 clones, 91% of them found once; the top ten carry 1.5% to 2%. The sequenced material came from blood. All receptors derive from a man aged 30 to 39 in good health.

This sequence joins TRBV19 and TRBJ1-4; a weak D match, TRBD1 (5 bases). V lost 4 bases and J 7 bases, leaving 10 bases between the germline ends. Per the germline V gene, CDR1 is LNHDA and CDR2 is SQIVND (reference sequence). CDR3 length: 13 amino acids. The CDR3 loop is CASSSSGPEKLFF. CDR3 in DNA: TGTGCCAGTAGTAGCTCGGGGCCTGAAAAACTGTTTTTT.

This rearrangement joins TRBV5-1 to TRBJ2-3; no definite D call. This CDR3 is 13 amino acids long. V was shortened by 2 bases and J by 3 bases, with 7 bases between the two germline ends. CDR1 and CDR2 (germline): SGHRS, YFSETQ. CDR3 sequence: CASSFPQTDTQYF. The DNA of the CDR3 is TGCGCCAGCAGCTTTCCTCAAACAGATACGCAGTATTTT.

This clone was detected once. The rearrangement links TRBV7-2 to TRBJ1-1, with TRBD1 identical over 9 bases. CDR3 length: 14 residues. The trim removed 3 bases at V and 5 bases at J, leaving 4 bases unmatched. CDR1 and CDR2 (germline): SGHTA, FQGNSA. CDR3: CASSFQQGATEAFF. The CDR3 coding sequence is TGTGCCAGCAGCTTTCAACAGGGGGCAACTGAAGCTTTCTTT.

V gene TRBV19 combines with J gene TRBJ2-7, with a weak D call TRBD1 (6 bases). V shed 3 bases and J shed 3 bases, with 12 bases lying between them. Looked up from germline, CDR1 is LNHDA and CDR2 is SQIVND (reference sequence). CDR3 length: 14 residues. The CDR3 DNA sequence: TGTGCCAGTAGTATGGGGACACAGTACTACGAGCAGTACTTC. It translates to CASSMGTQYYEQYF.

This chain links TRBV9 with TRBJ2-3; 12 nucleotides agree with TRBD2. This CDR3 contains 16 residues. Trimming took 3 bases from V and 0 from J; bases not matched to a gene: 2. Germline CDR1 and CDR2: SGDLS and YYNGEE. The CDR3 here is CASSAGLAGSTDTQYF. In DNA, the CDR3 is TGTGCCAGCAGCGCCGGACTAGCGGGAAGCACAGATACGCAGTATTTT.

The chain couples TRBV10-3 to TRBJ2-1; 9 bases map to TRBD2. J gave up 4 bases and V 6 bases, and 7 bases lay outside the gene matches. The germline V gene has CDR1 ENHRY and CDR2 SYGVKD. The CDR3 is made up of 15 amino acids. Here the CDR3 DNA reads TGTGCCATCAGCGAGGGGCTAGCGGGGTACAATGAGCAGTTCTTC. Encoded protein: CAISEGLAGYNEQFF.